The 12 T cell receptor beta chains below all came from one sample that was sequenced in a study of CD8+CD57+ T cells in acquired aplastic anemia. All patients picked for sequencing had shown, by flow cytometry, an expansion of CD8+CD57+ cells. TCR beta VDJ and CDR3 profiling used genomic DNA as template. MiXCR was run by TCRdb on the reads, yielding one entry per CDR3 protein. The data contain 150,000 or so distinct CDR3 sequences, about 48% of them singletons. Specimen: sorted CD4+, CD8+, or CD8+CD57+ T cells (not recorded which) from PBMCs. All receptors come from a human donor with aplastic anemia.

The chain joins TRBV19 to TRBJ2-3, with D perhaps matching TRBD1 (6 bases). V was pared by 3 bases and J by 3 bases, with 13 bases between. This CDR3 has 15 residues. Germline-derived CDR1 and CDR2 are LNHDA and SQIVND (reference sequence). The DNA for the CDR3 is TGTGCCAGTAGTATTGCTACAGGGAGAACAGATACGCAGTATTTT. It encodes CASSIATGRTDTQYF.

This clonotype was detected only once. V is TRBV10-3 and J is TRBJ2-1, with TRBD2 matching 13 bases. The CDR3 covers 15 residues. Germline loops: CDR1 ENHRY, CDR2 SYGVKD. V lost 9 bases and J lost 6; bases outside the gene matches: 8. CDR3 residues: CAMGTSGERGNEQFF. Here the CDR3 DNA reads TGTGCCATGGGGACTAGCGGGGAGCGGGGCAATGAGCAGTTCTTC.

This clonotype was seen many times. The chain links TRBV2 to TRBJ2-5; D may match TRBD1 or TRBD2 (6 bases each). The V end lost 10 bases, the J end lost 3 bases, and 12 bases lay between the germline ends. Germline lookup yields CDR1 SNHLY and CDR2 FYNNEI. The CDR3 length is 12 residues. In DNA form, the CDR3 reads TGTGCCACCAAGGGGGGCAAAGAGACCCAGTACTTC. Amino acids: CATKGGKETQYF.

A note on this clonotype: Compared with germline, one end of the junction differs, possibly owing to a read error. The chain joins TRBV7-9 to TRBJ2-3; no clear D. Per germline, CDR1 SEHNR and CDR2 FQNEAQ (reference sequence). The CDR3 contains 11 residues. Here the CDR3 DNA reads TGTGCCTGCAGTACCGGAGATACGCAGTATTTT. This gives the protein CACSTGDTQYF.

This sequence joins TRBV20-1 and TRBJ1-1; the match to TRBD1 covers 7 bases. The V gene end was trimmed by 5 bases and the J gene end by 6 bases; junction bases not matched to a gene: 9. The CDR3 has 13 residues. The germline CDR1 and CDR2 sequences are DFQATT and SNEGSKA (reference sequence). The CDR3 sequence: CSAGVPGGAEAFF. The CDR3 DNA is TGCAGTGCTGGAGTACCAGGGGGAGCTGAAGCTTTCTTT.

The gene calls are TRBV7-9 and TRBJ2-3, with a possible D match to TRBD1 (6 bases). The CDR3 extends over 12 amino acids. The germline gives CDR1 SEHNR, CDR2 FQNEAQ (reference sequence). V was pared by 2 bases and J by 8 bases, with 8 bases between. DNA of the CDR3: TGTGCCAGCAGCTTATCACAGGGTACGCAGTATTTT. Translating gives CASSLSQGTQYF.

This clonotype was detected a few times. The chain employs TRBV3-1 and TRBJ2-3, with 9 bases lining up with TRBD2. V was clipped by 2 bases and J by 0 bases; unmatched bases: 3. Per the germline V gene, CDR1 is LGHDT and CDR2 is YNNKEL (reference sequence). There are 16 residues in the CDR3. Written as DNA, the CDR3 is TGTGCCAGCAGCCAAAGACTAGCGGTTAGCACAGATACGCAGTATTTT. Translating it yields CASSQRLAVSTDTQYF.

The rearrangement links TRBV15 to TRBJ1-5; no reliable D call. Germline V lookup: CDR1 LNHNV, CDR2 YYDKDF (reference sequence). Deletions cut 0 bases from V and 5 bases from J, with 5 bases between. The CDR3 loop spans 13 amino acids. In DNA, the CDR3 is TGTGCCACCAGCAGAGATATTGATCAGCCCCAGCATTTT. This translates into CATSRDIDQPQHF.

Comment on this clonotype: Possible read error: a much larger clone is one base away. The genes are TRBV5-1 and TRBJ2-3, with TRBD2 matching 10 bases. This CDR3 has 15 residues. Germline-derived CDR1 and CDR2 are SGHRS and YFSETQ. The CDR3 DNA reads as TGCGCCGGCAGGGCGGGACTAGCGAGCACAGATACGCAGTATTTT. Amino acids: CAGRAGLASTDTQYF.

This clonotype was seen many times. The chain recombines TRBV5-5 with TRBJ1-1; D remains unclear. The CDR3 is 15 amino acids. CDR1 is SGHKS and CDR2 is YYEKEE in the germline V gene (reference sequence). Trimming took off 0 bases at V and 1 base at J, with 10 bases between the two ends. The CDR3 sequence is CASSLAGGGNTEAFF. The CDR3 nucleotides are TGTGCCAGCAGCTTGGCCGGAGGAGGGAACACTGAAGCTTTCTTT.

This clonotype was found many times. The V gene is TRBV11-2, the J gene TRBJ2-7; 7 bases agree with TRBD1. The ends lost 4 bases at V and 2 bases at J; junction bases unmatched: 11. CDR3 length: 16 amino acids. CDR1 is SGHAT and CDR2 is FQNNGV in the germline V gene. CDR3 residues: CASSSLGGVPPYEQYF. The CDR3 DNA sequence: TGTGCCAGCAGCTCATTAGGGGGCGTCCCCCCCTACGAGCAGTACTTC. The entire variable domain, with the rest obtained from reference TRBV11-2 and TRBJ2-7, is as follows: EAGVAQSPRYKIIEKRQSVAFWCNPISGHATLYWYQQILGQGPKLLIQFQNNGVVDDSQLPKDRFSAERLKGVDSTLKIQPAKLEDSAVYLCASSSLGGVPPYEQYFGPGTRLTVT.

The chain is built from TRBV24-1 and TRBJ1-1; D is ambiguous. Germline CDR1 and CDR2: KGHDR and SFDVKD. CDR3 length equals 11 residues. V was trimmed by 9 bases and J by 1 base, leaving 5 bases between them. The CDR3 DNA follows: TGTGCCACCCGGGGGAACACTGAAGCTTTCTTT. As protein: CATRGNTEAFF.